There are many counts of the clone carrying this TCR beta chain. What it binds is unknown. These data belong to a study of spatial heterogeneity in lung cancer. Study findings and constraints: In tumors, expanded intratumoral alpha and beta TCR counts tracked mutation counts.

TCRdb fed the 5' RACE reads into MiXCR, producing one record per CDR3 protein. The sample consists of 5,500 to 7,500 distinct CDR3 sequences, 9.5% to 15% of them appearing once. Time point specified: sample taken at primary tumor resection. Unsorted tumor, nontumor lung tissue or cryopreserved PBMC supplied the whole RNA. Germline V CDR1 and CDR2: MNHEY, SMNVEV (reference sequence). The CDR3 is 15 amino acids. J was trimmed by 2 bases and V by 7 bases; bases with no gene match: 8. This chain uses TRBV27 with TRBJ1-5; 7 bases align to TRBD1. The starting material was lung tumor tissue, obtained at surgery. The clonotype originates from a male donor with early-stage non-small cell lung cancer. Here the CDR3 reads CASKPGQRGNQPQHF. CDR3 bases: TGTGCCAGCAAACCGGGACAGAGGGGCAATCAGCCCCAGCATTTT.